A single sample gave rise to the 10 T cell receptor beta chains below, sequenced in a study of immune evolution from preneoplasia to lung adenocarcinoma. The data were produced by immunoSEQ multiplex PCR, yet TCRdb's version contains in-frame clones alone and is incomplete. The sample carries roughly 10,000 clones, 88% recorded once. Sequenced sample: FFPE invasive lung adenocarcinoma tissue. These receptor sequences come from a person aged 70 to 80 with invasive lung adenocarcinoma. Some clones in this sample may be carry-over from other donors' samples.

The V gene is TRBV10-3, the J gene TRBJ1-3; 7 positions match TRBD1. Germline assignment: CDR1 ENHRY and CDR2 SYGVKD. The CDR3 spans 14 residues. V gave up 3 bases and J gave up 4 bases; unmatched junction bases: 3. CDR3 in amino acids: CAISDRGDGNTIYF. CDR3 sequence (DNA): TGTGCCATCAGTGACAGGGGGGACGGAAACACCATATATTTT.

The chain links TRBV28 to TRBJ2-7, with D perhaps matching TRBD1 (5 bases). Germline V lookup: CDR1 MDHEN, CDR2 SYDVKM. The length of the CDR3 is 14 residues. V lost 3 bases and J lost 2, with 11 bases in between. The CDR3 region has the DNA TGTGCCAGCAGTTTGTGGGGCGACCCCTACGAGCAGTACTTC. This translates into CASSLWGDPYEQYF.

The rearrangement uses TRBV28 and TRBJ2-5, with 8 bases identical to TRBD2. The J call could be wrong; TRBJ2-7 is a better fit for the DNA end. Germline V gene data show CDR1 as MDHEN and CDR2 as SYDVKM. This CDR3 contains 16 residues. CDR3 loop: CASSPTGVAGPGEQYF. DNA for the CDR3: TGTGCCAGCAGTCCAACCGGTGTAGCGGGGCCGGGCGAGCAGTACTTC.

The chain combines TRBV4-2 with TRBJ2-5, with 10 bases that match TRBD2. The CDR3 is 17 amino acids. After removal of 0 bases from V and 1 base from J, the junction contained 5 bases not matched to a gene. The germline V gene encodes CDR1 LGHNA and CDR2 YNFKEQ. For the CDR3, the DNA is TGTGCCAGCAGCCAAGAGTCTAGCGGGGGCTCCCAAGAGACCCAGTACTTC. Protein: CASSQESSGGSQETQYF.

This clone was recorded a few times. The chain joins TRBV28 to TRBJ1-2, with 9 bases that match TRBD1. In germline, CDR1 is MDHEN, CDR2 SYDVKM. The CDR3 consists of 17 residues. Trimming took 3 bases from V and 0 from J; bases not matched to a gene: 8. CDR3 coding DNA: TGTGCCAGCAGTTTTTCCCCCGGGACAGGGACTAACTATGGCTACACCTTC. Its protein is CASSFSPGTGTNYGYTF.

The chain couples TRBV11-2 to TRBJ2-5; D possibly matches TRBD1 or TRBD2 (5 bases each). V lost 8 bases to trimming and J lost 1 base, with 17 bases between them. This CDR3 comprises 15 residues. The germline V gene has CDR1 SGHAT and CDR2 FQNNGV. CDR3 in DNA: TGTGCCAGCGTACCCAGAGGGGTCAGCCAAGAGACCCAGTACTTC. This gives the protein CASVPRGVSQETQYF.

This clone was detected a few times. The J gene is TRBJ1-5, the V gene TRBV18; TRBD1 matches at 7 bases. Germline lookup yields CDR1 KGHSH and CDR2 LQKENI. V gave up 3 bases and J gave up 9 bases; unmatched junction bases: 5. This CDR3 has 13 residues. This CDR3 reads CASSPEGGLPQHF. CDR3 coding DNA: TGTGCCAGCTCACCTGAAGGGGGCCTGCCCCAGCATTTT.

The chain employs TRBV19 and TRBJ1-4, with 7 nucleotides matching TRBD1. The ends lost 6 bases at V and 2 bases at J; junction bases unmatched: 6. Germline-derived CDR1 and CDR2 are LNHDA and SQIVND (reference sequence). The CDR3 covers 15 residues. The CDR3 nucleotides are TGTGCCAGTAGCGACACAGGGGCGACTAATGAAAAACTGTTTTTT. This gives the protein CASSDTGATNEKLFF.

V gene TRBV11-2 combines with J gene TRBJ2-7, with 8 bases identical to TRBD1. This CDR3 contains 13 residues. J was trimmed by 9 bases and V by 5 bases; bases with no gene match: 9. Looked up from germline, CDR1 is SGHAT and CDR2 is FQNNGV. In nucleotides, the CDR3 is TGTGCCAGCAGCCCGAGGAGGACAGGGCGGCAGTACTTC. Protein sequence: CASSPRRTGRQYF.

This clone was picked up one time. This sequence joins TRBV14 and TRBJ1-2; D is undetermined. V was cut by 4 bases and J by 3 bases, with 15 bases left in between. The germline gives CDR1 SGHDN, CDR2 FVKESK. CDR3 size: 15 residues. CDR3 protein: CASSPKPDAYYGYTF. In nucleotides, the CDR3 is TGTGCCAGCAGCCCCAAACCGGACGCCTACTATGGCTACACCTTC.